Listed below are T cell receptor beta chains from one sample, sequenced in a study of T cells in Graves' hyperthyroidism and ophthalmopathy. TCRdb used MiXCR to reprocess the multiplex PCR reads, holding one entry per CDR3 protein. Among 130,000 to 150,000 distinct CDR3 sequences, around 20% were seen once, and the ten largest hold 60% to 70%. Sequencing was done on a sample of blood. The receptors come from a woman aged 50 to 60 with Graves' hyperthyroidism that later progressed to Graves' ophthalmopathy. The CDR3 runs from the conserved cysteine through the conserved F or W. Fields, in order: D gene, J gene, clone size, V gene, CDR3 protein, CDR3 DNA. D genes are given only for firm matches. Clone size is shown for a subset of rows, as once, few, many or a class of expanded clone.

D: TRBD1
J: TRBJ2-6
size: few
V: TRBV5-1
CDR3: CASSLNPTRGKHSGANVLTF
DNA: TGCGCCAGCAGCTTGAACCCGACCAGGGGGAAACACTCTGGGGCCAACGTCCTGACTTTC

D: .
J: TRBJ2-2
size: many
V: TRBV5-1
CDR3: CASSLDPGGELFF
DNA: TGCGCCAGCAGCTTGGATCCGGGCGGGGAGCTGTTTTTT

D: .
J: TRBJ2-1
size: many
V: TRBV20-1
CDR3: CSARDSRFGSHNEQFF
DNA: TGCAGTGCTAGAGATAGCCGCTTCGGGTCCCACAATGAGCAGTTCTTC

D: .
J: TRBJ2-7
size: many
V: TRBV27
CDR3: CASSLSGDTHYEQYF
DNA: TGTGCCAGCAGTTTATCTGGGGACACCCATTACGAGCAGTACTTC

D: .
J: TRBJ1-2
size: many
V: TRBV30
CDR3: CAWMGRSYGYTF
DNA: TGTGCCTGGATGGGCAGGAGCTATGGCTACACCTTC

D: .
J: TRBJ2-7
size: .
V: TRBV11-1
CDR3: CASSSDRDHFYEQYF
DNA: TGTGCCAGCAGCTCCGACAGAGATCACTTCTACGAGCAGTACTTC

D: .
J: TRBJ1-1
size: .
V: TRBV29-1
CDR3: CSVLGNREAFF
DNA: TGCAGCGTGCTTGGGAACAGGGAAGCTTTCTTT

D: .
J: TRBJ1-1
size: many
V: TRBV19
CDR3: CASRARGSMNTEAFF
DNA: TGTGCCAGTAGGGCCAGAGGATCGATGAACACTGAAGCTTTCTTT

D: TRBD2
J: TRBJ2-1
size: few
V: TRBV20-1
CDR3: CSATVLVGRFYNEQFF
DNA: TGCAGTGCTACAGTTCTGGTCGGGAGGTTTTACAATGAGCAGTTCTTC

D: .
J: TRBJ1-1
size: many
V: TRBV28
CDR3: CASKSGTTEAFF
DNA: TGTGCCAGCAAGTCGGGTACCACTGAAGCTTTCTTT

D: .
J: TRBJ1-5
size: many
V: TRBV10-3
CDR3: CAISESTRGGLEPQHF
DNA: TGTGCCATCAGTGAGTCCACGCGGGGAGGGCTTGAGCCCCAGCATTTT

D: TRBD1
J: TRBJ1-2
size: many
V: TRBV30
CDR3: CAWSAGGLTYGYTF
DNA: TGTGCCTGGAGTGCAGGGGGCTTGACCTATGGCTACACCTTC

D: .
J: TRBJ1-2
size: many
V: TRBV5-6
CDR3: CASSLAGRNMSPYYGYTF
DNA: TGTGCCAGCAGCTTAGCAGGGCGGAATATGTCCCCGTACTATGGCTACACCTTC

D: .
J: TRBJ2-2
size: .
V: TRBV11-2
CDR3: CASSDRRGTQVRELFF
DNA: TGTGCCAGCAGCGATCGAAGGGGGACCCAGGTCCGGGAGCTGTTTTTT

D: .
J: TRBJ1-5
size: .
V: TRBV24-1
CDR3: CATSEPGNQPQHF
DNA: TGTGCCACCAGTGAGCCGGGCAATCAGCCCCAGCATTTT

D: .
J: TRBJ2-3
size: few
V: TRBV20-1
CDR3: CSASTTDTQYF
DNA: TGCAGTGCTAGCACCACAGATACGCAGTATTTT

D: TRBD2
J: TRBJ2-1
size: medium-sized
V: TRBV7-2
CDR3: CASETSGYNEQFF
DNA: TGTGCCAGCGAGACTAGCGGATACAATGAGCAGTTCTTC

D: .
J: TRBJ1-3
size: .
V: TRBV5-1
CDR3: CASSSNSGTPGNTIYF
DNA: TGCGCCAGCAGTTCCAATTCAGGGACGCCCGGAAACACCATATATTTT

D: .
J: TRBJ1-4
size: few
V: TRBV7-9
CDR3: CASSPGGGNEKLFF
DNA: TGTGCCAGCAGCCCCGGGGGGGGGAATGAAAAACTGTTTTTT

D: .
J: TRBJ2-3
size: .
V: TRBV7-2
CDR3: CASSPLVGPDTQYF
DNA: TGTGCCAGCAGCCCTCTTGTCGGCCCAGATACGCAGTATTTT

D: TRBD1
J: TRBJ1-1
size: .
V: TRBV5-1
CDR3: CASSTGQGGSLGNTEAFF
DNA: TGCGCCAGCAGCACCGGACAGGGAGGCTCTCTGGGGAACACTGAAGCTTTCTTT

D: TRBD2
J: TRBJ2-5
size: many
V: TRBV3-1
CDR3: CASSRRTPTSGREETQYF
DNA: TGTGCCAGCAGCCGAAGGACCCCGACTAGCGGGAGGGAAGAGACCCAGTACTTC

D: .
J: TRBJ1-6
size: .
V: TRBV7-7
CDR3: CASSLAENSPLHF
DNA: TGTGCTAGCAGCTTAGCAGAGAATTCACCCCTCCACTTT

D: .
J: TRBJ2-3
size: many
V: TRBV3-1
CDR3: CASSQDYTRTDTQYF
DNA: TGTGCCAGCAGCCAAGACTACACCCGAACAGATACGCAGTATTTT

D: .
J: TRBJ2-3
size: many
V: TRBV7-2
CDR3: CASSLGTGRREPTDTQYF
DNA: TGTGCCAGCAGCTTAGGTACGGGGCGGCGCGAGCCCACAGATACGCAGTATTTT

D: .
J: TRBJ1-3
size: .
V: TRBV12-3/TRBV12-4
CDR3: CASSLQTSGNTIYF
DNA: TGTGCCAGCAGTTTACAGACCTCTGGAAACACCATATATTTT

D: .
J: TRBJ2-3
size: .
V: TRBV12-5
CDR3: CASGLVRGDTQYF
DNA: TGTGCTAGTGGTTTGGTACGCGGAGATACGCAGTATTTT

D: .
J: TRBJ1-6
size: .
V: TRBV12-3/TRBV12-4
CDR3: CASSSSGRGNSPLHF
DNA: TGTGCCAGCAGTTCGTCGGGACGAGGAAATTCACCCCTCCACTTT

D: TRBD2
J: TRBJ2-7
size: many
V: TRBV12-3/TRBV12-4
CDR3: CASSSLAGGQIPHEQYF
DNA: TGTGCCAGCAGTTCGCTAGCGGGAGGCCAGATCCCTCACGAGCAGTACTTC

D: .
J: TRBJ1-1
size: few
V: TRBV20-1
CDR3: CSAAKGSMNTEAFF
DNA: TGCAGCGCCGCCAAGGGCTCCATGAACACTGAAGCTTTCTTT

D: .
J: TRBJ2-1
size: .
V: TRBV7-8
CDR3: CASRDRSSAGRENEQFF
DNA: TGTGCCAGCCGGGATAGAAGCTCGGCGGGACGGGAGAATGAGCAGTTCTTC

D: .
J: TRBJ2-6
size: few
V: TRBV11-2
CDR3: CASSSPGRLSGANVLTF
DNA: TGTGCCAGCAGCTCCCCGGGCAGGCTCTCTGGGGCCAACGTCCTGACTTTC

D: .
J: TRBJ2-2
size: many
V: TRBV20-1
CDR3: CSAPRVGTGTTGELFF
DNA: TGCAGTGCTCCAAGGGTGGGGACCGGTACTACCGGGGAGCTGTTTTTT

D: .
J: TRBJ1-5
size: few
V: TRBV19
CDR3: CASSIAPNQPQHF
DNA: TGTGCCAGTAGTATCGCTCCCAATCAGCCCCAGCATTTT

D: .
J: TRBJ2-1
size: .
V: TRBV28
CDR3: CASSLGRAIYNEQFF
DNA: TGTGCCAGCAGCTTAGGGCGGGCCATATACAATGAGCAGTTCTTC

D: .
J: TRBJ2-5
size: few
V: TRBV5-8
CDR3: CASSLGPQETQYF
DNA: TGTGCCAGCAGCTTGGGCCCCCAAGAGACCCAGTACTTC

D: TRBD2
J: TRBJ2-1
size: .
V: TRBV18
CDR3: CASPPSSGTGEQFF
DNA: TGTGCCAGCCCACCAAGCAGCGGGACTGGTGAGCAGTTCTTC

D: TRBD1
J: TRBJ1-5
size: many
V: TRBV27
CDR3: CASSRQGSLTPRSNQPQHF
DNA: TGTGCCAGCAGCCGACAGGGGTCGCTCACCCCCCGTAGCAATCAGCCCCAGCATTTT

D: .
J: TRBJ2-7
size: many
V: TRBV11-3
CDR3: CASSSEWRSEQYF
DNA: TGTGCCAGCAGCTCGGAGTGGAGGAGCGAGCAGTACTTC

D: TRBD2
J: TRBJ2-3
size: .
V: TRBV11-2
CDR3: CASSIRGSSGVTDTQYF
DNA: TGTGCCAGCAGCATACGGGGATCTAGCGGGGTCACAGATACGCAGTATTTT